This T cell receptor beta chain was captured in a study of Ad26.COV2.S vaccination and SARS-CoV-2 variants (dated by TCRdb to the early 2020s). Some background on the complete study: TCRbeta repertoire sequencing was used to assess the specificity and breadth of SARS-CoV-2-reactive T cell receptors after Ad26.COV2.S vaccination. The TCR-sequenced set comprised around 32 samples: around 20 Ad26.COV2.S vaccine recipients, 5 placebo recipients and 8 SARS-CoV-2 convalescent individuals.

Notes on this clone: The clone's antigen remains unknown. Per-nucleotide qualities are absent, and no much larger clonotype sits a single base away.

Overall results and qualifications from the work: Ad26.COV2.S recipients had higher spike-specific TCR breadth than placebo recipients (P = 0.0014). Vaccine and placebo recipients had similar non-spike TCR breadth, a finding consistent with the vaccine containing only spike. Substantial breadth of spike-specific CD8+ and CD4+ T cell responses was reported after vaccination. The authors noted that total T cell responses may have been underestimated by the TCR breadth and depth analyses.

The immunoSEQ Assay was used to sequence TCRbeta CDR3 regions. After extraction, genomic DNA underwent amplification by bias-controlled multiplex PCR, followed by high-throughput sequencing. Under the source paper's analysis protocol: To quantify the absolute abundance of every unique TCRbeta CDR3 region, sequences were collapsed and filtered. T cell fraction was estimated by normalizing TCRbeta template counts to usable DNA, with usable DNA measured through amplification of reference genes found in all nucleated cells. Repertoire TCRs were annotated as SARS-CoV-2-specific when V gene, CDR3 amino acid sequence and J gene were exactly matched to a known reactive TCR set. The reference SARS-CoV-2 TCR set was obtained from MIRA and was filtered for enrichment in COVID-19-positive ImmuneCODE repertoires, whereby public or cross-reactive TCRs were removed. Using the MIRA antigens, annotated TCRs were further analysed by specific ORF or by position within an ORF. Breadth was defined as annotated unique rearrangements over total unique productive rearrangements; depth was the summed frequency of those rearrangements. Two-sided Wilcoxon rank-sum tests were applied when comparing TCR breadth between groups. Imported from immuneACCESS, the table was reduced by TCRdb to in-frame sequences with V and J called. These copies leave out some clones; in studies compared against another copy, an unresolved V gene accounts for under half, and the cause of the remainder is not known. V and J calls and clone size are given by that table; D and trimming were obtained from the DNA. Here the sample has 300,000 to 400,000 clones; approximately 90% occur a single time. The leading ten clones occupy about 3.9% of the sample.

Reading the germline V gene gives CDR1 SGHTA and CDR2 FQGNSA. From V the trimming removes 5 bases and from J it removes 0 bases, while the gene matches leave 7 bases of the junction unaccounted for. The CDR3 runs 17 residues from the cysteine to the phenylalanine. Here the CDR3 DNA is all that survives: 51 bases in frame from base 1. According to the study, the label for this sample's time point signals: individuals recovered from natural SARS-CoV-2 infection. This sample comprised peripheral blood, obtained after recovery from COVID-19. The rearranged chain carries TRBV7-2 and TRBJ2-1; 10 bases in between match TRBD2. The TCR sequence derives from a human donor who had recovered from COVID-19. The CDR3 region reads CASSVRLAGSSYNEQFF. Here is the DNA: TGTGCCAGCAGCGTCCGACTAGCGGGTAGCTCCTACAATGAGCAGTTCTTC.